This TCR beta chain emerged from a study of T cells in Graves' hyperthyroidism and ophthalmopathy. Germline V gene sequence: CDR1 MDHEN, CDR2 SYDVKM. There are 14 residues in the CDR3. Trimming stripped 5 bases from V and 4 bases from J, with 11 bases between. Using 10 ml of fresh peripheral blood, PBMCs were prepared. TCR beta CDR3 region amplification was performed from RNA transcripts. The primer set for the first-round RT-PCR of the TCR CDR3 was HTBI. One entry per CDR3 protein results from TCRdb running MiXCR on the multiplex PCR reads. The sample lists some 460,000 distinct CDR3 sequences; 15% to 18% were seen once. This clonotype was seen repeatedly, ten times or more.

The sequencing sample was made of blood. This sequence was found in a woman aged 18-29 years with Graves' hyperthyroidism. V gene TRBV28 combines with J gene TRBJ1-4; D may be TRBD1 (5 bases). The CDR3 is CASSQGVLNEKLFF. The CDR3 DNA reads as TGTGCCAGCAGTCAAGGGGTGCTTAATGAAAAACTGTTTTTT.